The 20 T cell receptor beta chains below were found in one sample sequenced in a study of cytomegalovirus exposure and HLA in healthy donors (TCRdb year 2017). Library method: the immunoSEQ multiplex PCR assay. A mixture of 60 forward primers for TCR Vbeta segments and 13 reverse primers for TCR Jbeta segments was used in the multiplex PCR. TCRdb stores this immuneACCESS table with in-frame sequences only. Part of the clones is absent; in the studies checked, under half of the shortfall reflects unresolved V genes, and no reason is known for the rest. The sample table holds approximately 150,000 clones, of which roughly 76% were seen once. Together, the top ten hold 1.5% to 2% of the sample. What was sequenced was PBMCs. Receptors originate from a female donor in good health and CMV-seronegative.

The V call is TRBV9, the J call TRBJ2-5; TRBD1 agrees at 7 bases. This CDR3 region has 14 residues. The germline gives CDR1 SGDLS, CDR2 YYNGEE. V dropped 4 bases and J dropped 0; count of bases not matched to a gene: 3. CDR3 sequence (DNA): TGTGCCAGCAGCCAAGGGACAGACCAAGAGACCCAGTACTTC. Protein product: CASSQGTDQETQYF.

V and J are TRBV11-3 and TRBJ2-1; a weak D match, TRBD2 (5 bases). The V end was cut by 2 bases, the J end by 0 bases, with 8 bases between. CDR1 and CDR2 (germline): SGHNT, YENEEA. The CDR3 length is 15 residues. The CDR3 here is CASSLLAGSYNEQFF. CDR3 nucleotides: TGTGCCAGCAGCTTACTGGCGGGCTCCTACAATGAGCAGTTCTTC.

J is TRBJ2-7 and V is TRBV6-1; D is possibly TRBD1 (6 bases). The CDR3 loop spans 16 amino acids. Germline lookup yields CDR1 MNHNS and CDR2 SASEGT. V lost 2 bases and J 0 bases, leaving 14 bases between the germline ends. CDR3 nucleotide sequence: TGTGCCAGCAGTGAATCCTTCGTAGGGGGCTCCTACGAGCAGTACTTC. Its protein is CASSESFVGGSYEQYF.

V is TRBV27 and J is TRBJ2-2, with 9 bases fitting TRBD2. The CDR3 is 16 amino acids. The J segment lost 4 bases and the V segment lost 2 bases, leaving 5 bases of the junction unmatched. Germline-derived CDR1 and CDR2 are MNHEY and SMNVEV (reference sequence). This CDR3 is CASSLAGGPSTGELFF. The DNA of the CDR3 is TGTGCCAGCAGTTTAGCGGGGGGGCCGAGCACCGGGGAGCTGTTTTTT.

This chain connects TRBV14 to TRBJ2-1, with D possibly TRBD2 on 6 matching bases. Trimming shortened V by 4 bases and J by 2 bases, and 9 bases separated the two germline ends. The CDR3 extends over 14 amino acids. Germline V lookup: CDR1 SGHDN, CDR2 FVKESK. CDR3 coding DNA: TGTGCCAGCAGCCCCCGACTAGCCTACAATGAGCAGTTCTTC. Residues: CASSPRLAYNEQFF.

V and J are TRBV27 and TRBJ2-7; D may be TRBD1 (6 bases). Per the germline V gene, CDR1 is MNHEY and CDR2 is SMNVEV (reference sequence). V dropped 4 bases and J dropped 2 bases, with 15 bases sitting between them. CDR3 length: 15 residues. The CDR3 nucleotides read TGTGCCAGCAGTTCCTTTCAAACAGGGACCTACGAGCAGTACTTC. Amino acids: CASSSFQTGTYEQYF.

The CDR3 sequence is CASSYGPYYEQYF. CDR3 DNA: TGTGCCAGCAGTTACGGGCCGTACTACGAGCAGTACTTC. The chain employs TRBV6-5 and TRBJ2-7; D unclear. CDR1 is MNHEY, CDR2 SVGAGI, per germline. The CDR3 is made up of 13 amino acids. V lost 2 bases to trimming and J lost 3 bases, with 8 bases between them.

This rearrangement joins TRBV7-3 to TRBJ2-7, with TRBD1 identical over 9 bases. The V and J ends lost 5 bases and 3 bases, in that order; junction bases with no gene match: 8. Germline V lookup: CDR1 SGHTA, CDR2 FQGTGA. The CDR3 extends over 15 amino acids. CDR3 sequence (DNA): TGTGCCAGCAGCCTTGGACAGGGGTACTTCTACGAGCAGTACTTC. Residues: CASSLGQGYFYEQYF. The complete variable domain, with remaining parts taken from reference TRBV7-3 and TRBJ2-7, reads GAGVSQTPSNKVTEKGKYVELRCDPISGHTALYWYRQSLGQGPEFLIYFQGTGAADDSGLPNDRFFAVRPEGSVSTLKIQRTERGDSAVYLCASSLGQGYFYEQYFGPGTRLTVT.

Only one count was recorded for this clone. The chain couples TRBV5-1 to TRBJ1-2; 9 nucleotides agree with TRBD1. Germline CDR1 is SGHRS and CDR2 is YFSETQ. V dropped 0 bases and J dropped 5; count of bases not matched to a gene: 5. There are 15 residues in the CDR3. The CDR3: CASSLDGTGTYGYTF. The CDR3 DNA reads TGCGCCAGCAGCTTGGACGGGACAGGGACTTATGGCTACACCTTC.

The chain uses TRBV4-1 and TRBJ1-6, with a weak D call TRBD1 (6 bases). Deletions cut 0 bases from V and 2 bases from J, with 11 bases between. The CDR3 sequence is 17 residues long. The germline V gene has CDR1 MGHRA and CDR2 YSYEKL. The CDR3 DNA follows: TGCGCCAGCAGCCAAGACAGGGGTAGCACCTATAATTCACCCCTCCACTTT. This translates into CASSQDRGSTYNSPLHF.

The V and J genes are TRBV6-5 and TRBJ1-2; 8 bases are shared with TRBD1. CDR1 MNHEY and CDR2 SVGAGI come from the germline V gene. This CDR3 contains 15 residues. Unmatched junction bases numbered 7, after V lost 4 bases and J lost 3 bases. CDR3 in amino acids: CASSLWAGGDYGYTF. The CDR3 bases are TGTGCCAGCAGTTTATGGGCAGGGGGCGACTATGGCTACACCTTC.

The chain carries TRBV29-1 and TRBJ2-7; 8 bases are a match to TRBD1. The germline gives CDR1 SQVTM, CDR2 ANQGSEA. V lost 3 bases and J lost 3; bases outside the gene matches: 10. There are 15 residues in the CDR3. The CDR3 reads CSVDNPDRAGYEQYF. The CDR3 coding sequence is TGCAGCGTTGATAATCCGGACAGGGCGGGCTACGAGCAGTACTTC.

The chain employs TRBV12-5 and TRBJ2-5, with 8 bases fitting TRBD1. This CDR3 contains 14 residues. CDR1 is LGHNT and CDR2 is FRNRAP in the germline V gene. Trimming cost V 6 bases and J 5 bases; bases outside gene matches: 8. CDR3 nucleotide sequence: TGTGCTAGTGGACCTGGGACAGGCGGGGAGACCCAGTACTTC. It specifies CASGPGTGGETQYF.

V gene TRBV19 combines with J gene TRBJ1-5; no firm D call. Per germline, CDR1 LNHDA and CDR2 SQIVND (reference sequence). There are 13 residues in the CDR3. Trimming left V 9 bases short and J 1 base short, with 10 bases between. For the CDR3, the DNA is TGTGCCAGCGGGGAGGACAGCAATCAGCCCCAGCATTTT. This codes for CASGEDSNQPQHF.

The chain recombines TRBV6-1 with TRBJ2-3, with 7 bases matching TRBD2. V trimming: 3 bases; J trimming: 1 base; junction bases outside the gene matches: 7. Germline lookup yields CDR1 MNHNS and CDR2 SASEGT. This CDR3 comprises 16 residues. CDR3 coding DNA: TGTGCCAGCAGTGAGGGGCGGGGGTGGGGCACAGATACGCAGTATTTT. Its translation is CASSEGRGWGTDTQYF.

This chain links TRBV15 with TRBJ2-7; D may be TRBD2 (6 bases). The CDR3 is made up of 14 amino acids. The germline V gene has CDR1 LNHNV and CDR2 YYDKDF (reference sequence). V gave up 9 bases and J gave up 3 bases, with 18 bases separating them. In DNA form, the CDR3 reads TGTGCCACAAGGCCCGGGACTGGAGTCTACGAGCAGTACTTC. Amino acid sequence: CATRPGTGVYEQYF.

The rearrangement joins TRBV7-9 to TRBJ2-7; no clear D. The germline gives CDR1 SEHNR, CDR2 FQNEAQ (reference sequence). The ends were cut back, 4 bases at V and 1 base at J, with 11 bases in the middle. CDR3 length equals 14 residues. The CDR3 DNA reads TGTGCCAGCAGCTCCCCGAGTATGTCCTACGAGCAGTACTTC. As protein: CASSSPSMSYEQYF. The full variable domain, completed using reference TRBV7-9 and TRBJ2-7, is DTGVSQNPRHKITKRGQNVTFRCDPISEHNRLYWYRQTLGQGPEFLTYFQNEAQLEKSRLLSDRFSAERPKGSFSTLEIQRTEQGDSAMYLCASSSPSMSYEQYFGPGTRLTVT.

The chain couples TRBV19 to TRBJ2-6; no firm D call. The CDR3 totals 13 residues. V dropped 6 bases and J dropped 0 bases, with 3 bases sitting between them. Germline V gene sequence: CDR1 LNHDA, CDR2 SQIVND (reference sequence). The CDR3 is CASSNSGANVLTF. CDR3 DNA sequence: TGTGCCAGTAGCAACTCTGGGGCCAACGTCCTGACTTTC.

The chain has TRBV27 and TRBJ2-7; TRBD2 agrees at 14 bases. J gave up 6 bases and V 5 bases, and 3 bases lay outside the gene matches. The germline CDR1 and CDR2 sequences are MNHEY and SMNVEV (reference sequence). The CDR3 runs to 14 residues. The CDR3, as DNA: TGTGCCAGCAGTCCGGGACTAGCGGGAGCCGAGCAGTACTTC. Translation: CASSPGLAGAEQYF.

The genes are TRBV6-5 and TRBJ1-2; D remains ambiguous. The CDR3 has 13 residues. Trimming cost V 9 bases and J 2 bases, with 13 bases left between them. The V gene's germline CDR1 is MNHEY and CDR2 SVGAGI. CDR3 nucleotides: TGTGCCAGTAAGTCTCCGGGAAACTATGGCTACACCTTC. This gives the protein CASKSPGNYGYTF.